Here is one T cell receptor beta chain with its context. The CDR3 runs to 13 residues. The germline V gene encodes CDR1 MNHEY and CDR2 SVGAGI. V was clipped by 9 bases and J by 3 bases; unmatched bases: 7. The record originates from a study of blood T cell repertoires in COVID-19. On the study more broadly: T cells, B-cell-depleted T cells, or PBMCs provided the cDNA or gDNA that served as material.

Authors' methods: Estimates of nucleated cell counts were drawn from the amplification of reference gene primers. Method: immunoSEQ multiplex PCR; TCRdb's copy keeps in-frame clones and lacks some. The V and J calls and clone size come from that table; D and trimming were worked out from the DNA. This sample has about 130,000 clones, with roughly 87% found just once. V gene TRBV6-5 combines with J gene TRBJ2-5; 7 bases align to TRBD2. This TCR was sampled from a man older than 75 with active or convalescent COVID-19. The material sequenced was peripheral blood. CDR3 sequence: CASSRGREETQYF. CDR3 sequence (DNA): TGTGCCAGTTCGCGCGGGAGAGAAGAGACCCAGTACTTC.